There are a few counts of the clone carrying this T cell receptor (beta chain). Its antigen is undetermined. The entry originates in a study of identical twins. Regarding the study as a whole: Its conclusions, products of cross-sectional statistical analysis, did not come from following the same donors. The more abundant beta clonotypes in cord blood had fewer insertions, and memory repertoires did not show this.

The authors used template switching to add a universal primer site and gave cDNA unique molecular identifiers. One entry per CDR3 protein, called by TCRdb with MiXCR from the 5' RACE reads. The sample yields hundreds of thousands of distinct CDR3 sequences, around 6.1% seen once. The sequence was obtained from a man aged 18 to 29 in good health. Input material: naive T cells sorted from blood.

Here the CDR3 reads CAWSAGTGNQPQHF. The CDR3, as DNA: TGTGCCTGGAGTGCCGGGACAGGCAATCAGCCCCAGCATTTT. The chain is built from TRBV30 and TRBJ1-5; TRBD1 matches at 7 bases. Germline V gene lookup returns CDR1 GTSNPN and CDR2 SVGIG (reference sequence). The CDR3 length is 14 residues. Trimming cost V 1 base and J 2 bases; bases outside gene matches: 2.